This passage covers 4 T cell receptor beta chains from one sample sequenced in a study of blood T cell repertoires in COVID-19. TCRdb keeps only in-frame clones here, not all; method: immunoSEQ multiplex PCR. The table shows approximately 200,000 clones, with about 87% occurring only once. The material sequenced was PBMCs or T cells enriched from blood (not recorded which). These receptors all come from a woman aged 25 to 39 who had been exposed to COVID-19.

This chain joins TRBV7-9 and TRBJ2-3; D unresolved. This CDR3 has 12 residues. Between the trimmed V and J ends, which lost 5 bases and 8 bases, there was a span of 11 bases. The germline V gene encodes CDR1 SEHNR and CDR2 FQNEAQ (reference sequence). This CDR3 is CASSPPSGTQYF. The CDR3 coding sequence is TGTGCCAGCAGCCCCCCCTCGGGTACGCAGTATTTT.

This chain links TRBV20-1 with TRBJ1-3; D ambiguous. V lost 6 bases, J lost 4 bases, and 7 bases lay in between. The CDR3 covers 11 residues. Germline V gene lookup returns CDR1 DFQATT and CDR2 SNEGSKA (reference sequence). CDR3 region: CSASSGNTIYF. The CDR3 coding sequence is TGCAGTGCATCTTCGGGAAACACCATATATTTT.

V usage is TRBV10-3 and J usage is TRBJ1-5, with a tentative D call TRBD1 (5 bases). V was shortened by 6 bases and J by 6 bases, with 18 bases between the two germline ends. The CDR3 consists of 15 residues. Germline lookup yields CDR1 ENHRY and CDR2 SYGVKD. CDR3 nucleotide sequence: TGTGCCATCAGGGCAGGGTTGTTGCATTTTCAGCCCCAGCATTTT. Protein product: CAIRAGLLHFQPQHF.

The chain links TRBV6-5 to TRBJ2-2; perhaps TRBD1 as D (6 bases). Trimming shortened V by 7 bases and J by 3 bases, and 12 bases separated the two germline ends. Germline lookup yields CDR1 MNHEY and CDR2 SVGAGI. This CDR3 region has 14 residues. The DNA for the CDR3 is TGTGCCAGCACTACAGGGACGGACACCGGGGAGCTGTTTTTT. Its protein is CASTTGTDTGELFF.